Below are 27 T cell receptor beta chains sequenced from a single sample in a study of T cell responses to AZD1222 COVID-19 vaccine (dated by TCRdb to about 2021). Taken with the paper, the label for time point translates to: baseline before first vaccination. Receptor amplification or capture employed the immunoSEQ multiplex PCR assay. TCRdb obtained this table from immuneACCESS and retained in-frame rearrangements with V and J assigned. These tables miss some clones; where compared with another copy, unresolved V genes account for less than half of the shortfall, and the remainder is unexplained. Across this sample there are about 100,000 clones, with 89% seen only once. The ten most abundant clones make up about 6.6% of the sample. Specimen: peripheral blood, collected on day 0 of AZD1222 vaccination. Source of these receptors: an adult in good health.

The CDR3 region is CASSIAYEQYF. The CDR3 DNA reads as TGTGCCAGCAGTATCGCTTACGAGCAGTACTTC. The chain joins TRBV2 to TRBJ2-7; D gene ambiguous. The CDR3 totals 11 residues. Germline values: CDR1 SNHLY, CDR2 FYNNEI. Deletions cut 5 bases from V and 4 bases from J, with 6 bases between.

This sequence joins TRBV2 and TRBJ2-3, with D possibly called TRBD1 or TRBD2 (5 bases each). The CDR3 loop spans 17 amino acids. V was cut by 3 bases and J by 0 bases, with 16 bases left in between. CDR1 SNHLY and CDR2 FYNNEI come from the germline V gene. The CDR3 loop reads CASSDPGLLPSTDTQYF. The CDR3 coding sequence is TGTGCCAGCAGTGATCCGGGGCTTCTCCCTAGCACAGATACGCAGTATTTT.

The V call is TRBV7-2, the J call TRBJ2-3; 7 positions agree with TRBD2. Germline V gives CDR1 SGHTA, CDR2 FQGNSA. CDR3 length: 19 amino acids. Losses at the gene ends were 0 bases for V and 1 base for J; bases not matched to a gene: 13. The CDR3 reads CASSLARSAGVVRTDTQYF. As DNA, the CDR3 is TGTGCCAGCAGCTTAGCGCGATCTGCGGGAGTGGTCCGCACAGATACGCAGTATTTT.

The chain is built from TRBV9 and TRBJ2-5; 8 bases are shared with TRBD2. V shed 0 bases, J shed 2 bases, and the junction held 6 bases outside the gene matches. Germline CDR1 and CDR2: SGDLS and YYNGEE. This CDR3 comprises 16 residues. The chain's CDR3 is CASSVGTSGAQETQYF. As DNA, the CDR3 is TGTGCCAGCAGCGTAGGCACTAGCGGAGCTCAAGAGACCCAGTACTTC.

The rearrangement joins TRBV3-1 (or the pseudogene TRBV3-2) to TRBJ1-4; D is ambiguous. CDR3 length equals 14 residues. The ends were cut back, 2 bases at V and 0 bases at J, with 4 bases in the middle. From germline, CDR1 is LGHDT and CDR2 YNNKEL (reference sequence). In DNA, the CDR3 is TGTGCCAGCAGCCAAAGATCAACTAATGAAAAACTGTTTTTT. It specifies CASSQRSTNEKLFF.

The chain carries TRBV27 and TRBJ2-1; possible D gene TRBD2, 6 bases. The CDR3 totals 15 residues. The germline V gene encodes CDR1 MNHEY and CDR2 SMNVEV (reference sequence). V lost 8 bases, J lost 2 bases, and 16 bases lay in between. In DNA, the CDR3 is TGTGCCAGCGGGCGGGCGGGACTGCCCTACAATGAGCAGTTCTTC. Its translation is CASGRAGLPYNEQFF.

The chain combines TRBV11-3 with TRBJ2-5, with TRBD1 as a possible D gene (6 bases). V lost 5 bases and J 2 bases, leaving 12 bases between the germline ends. The CDR3 has 14 residues. Germline-derived CDR1 and CDR2 are SGHNT and YENEEA. The CDR3 bases are TGTGCCAGCAGCCGTGACAGGAAACAAGAGACCCAGTACTTC. Residues: CASSRDRKQETQYF.

This chain links TRBV10-3 with TRBJ1-2, with D tentatively TRBD1 (6 bases). V dropped 9 bases and J dropped 6 bases, with 26 bases sitting between them. Germline V gives CDR1 ENHRY, CDR2 SYGVKD. This CDR3 region has 16 residues. The CDR3 coding sequence is TGTGCCATTAGCCCACAGGGTTTAAGCGTCTTCGATGGCTACACCTTC. Translated, it gives CAISPQGLSVFDGYTF.

The chain employs TRBV19 and TRBJ1-3; 8 nucleotides line up with TRBD1. The CDR3 sequence is 15 residues long. V shed 8 bases and J 0 bases; nucleotides not matched to a gene: 6. In germline, CDR1 is LNHDA, CDR2 SQIVND (reference sequence). The CDR3 nucleotides are TGTGCCAGTCGGGACAGGCCCTTCTCTGGAAACACCATATATTTT. As protein: CASRDRPFSGNTIYF.

The V gene is TRBV28, the J gene TRBJ1-2; no reliable D call. The V gene's germline CDR1 is MDHEN and CDR2 SYDVKM. The V end was cut by 5 bases, the J end by 11 bases, with 15 bases between. CDR3 length: 12 amino acids. The CDR3 region is CASSAGAMGYTF. DNA of the CDR3: TGTGCCAGCAGTGCGGGCGCTATGGGATACACCTTC.

V gene TRBV3-1 (or the pseudogene TRBV3-2) combines with J gene TRBJ2-1; 9 nucleotides match TRBD2. With V trimmed by 3 bases and J by 5 bases, 5 bases remained unmatched. The V gene's germline CDR1 is LGHDT and CDR2 YNNKEL (reference sequence). The CDR3 is made up of 15 amino acids. The CDR3 DNA sequence: TGTGCCAGCAGCCAGGTATTAGCGGGGGACAATGAGCAGTTCTTC. Its translation is CASSQVLAGDNEQFF.

V is TRBV25-1 and J is TRBJ2-5; D gene unclear. Germline values: CDR1 MGHDK, CDR2 SYGVNS. Trimming removed 0 bases at V and 7 bases at J, with 9 bases between. There are 13 residues in the CDR3. The CDR3 spells CASSEYPQRTQYF. In DNA, the CDR3 is TGTGCCAGCAGTGAATACCCTCAGCGGACCCAGTACTTC.

V and J are TRBV7-2 and TRBJ2-3; 7 bases map to TRBD2. Per the germline V gene, CDR1 is SGHTA and CDR2 is FQGNSA. The CDR3 has 19 residues. Trimming removed 5 bases from V and 3 bases from J; junction bases left unmatched: 20. CDR3 amino acids: CASSPRGISGGSGTDTQYF. DNA for the CDR3: TGTGCCAGCAGCCCCCGCGGTATATCGGGCGGGAGCGGGACAGATACGCAGTATTTT.

The J gene is TRBJ1-1, the V gene TRBV29-1; 8 nucleotides line up with TRBD1. CDR1 is SQVTM and CDR2 is ANQGSEA in the germline V gene. The V gene end was trimmed by 6 bases and the J gene end by 1 base; junction bases not matched to a gene: 4. This CDR3 comprises 13 residues. CDR3: CSVQGQGNTEAFF. CDR3 in DNA: TGCAGCGTCCAAGGACAGGGGAACACTGAAGCTTTCTTT.

The rearrangement links TRBV28 to TRBJ1-6, with TRBD1 as a possible D gene (5 bases). CDR1 and CDR2 from the germline V gene are MDHEN and SYDVKM. V was cut by 6 bases and J by 1 base, with 13 bases left in between. The CDR3 contains 16 residues. DNA of the CDR3: TGTGCCAGCAGCGCTGGGGGACGGTCCTATAATTCACCCCTCCACTTT. Translating it yields CASSAGGRSYNSPLHF. The full variable domain, with the rest looked up from reference TRBV28 and TRBJ1-6, is DVKVTQSSRYLVKRTGEKVFLECVQDMDHENMFWYRQDPGLGLRLIYFSYDVKMKEKGDIPEGYSVSREKKERFSLILESASTNQTSMYLCASSAGGRSYNSPLHFGNGTRLTVT.

The CDR3 protein is CASSYGGTAGQPQHF. The CDR3 region has the DNA TGTGCCAGCAGTTACGGGGGGACAGCCGGTCAGCCCCAGCATTTT. The chain recombines TRBV6-2 or TRBV6-3 with TRBJ1-5, with 7 bases that match TRBD1. This CDR3 has 15 amino acids. J lost 6 bases, V lost 2 bases, and 7 bases had no gene match. CDR1 and CDR2 (germline): MNHEY, SVGEGT.

The DNA of the CDR3 is TGTGCCAGTAGTAACCCGTCGGGGATAGACTCCTACGAGCAGTACTTC. Its protein is CASSNPSGIDSYEQYF. The genes are TRBV19 and TRBJ2-7; a weak D match, TRBD2 (5 bases). CDR3 length: 16 amino acids. Germline assignment: CDR1 LNHDA and CDR2 SQIVND (reference sequence). Trimming shortened V by 4 bases and J by 0 bases, and 16 bases separated the two germline ends.

The gene calls are TRBV5-1 and TRBJ2-6; D might be TRBD1 (5 bases). The CDR3 spans 15 residues. Trimming removed 3 bases at V and 4 bases at J, with 11 bases between. Germline CDR1 SGHRS, CDR2 YFSETQ. The CDR3 protein is CASSYRSSGANVLTF. The DNA of the CDR3 is TGCGCCAGCAGCTACAGGTCGTCCGGGGCCAACGTCCTGACTTTC. Supplemented by reference TRBV5-1 and TRBJ2-6, the full variable domain reads KAGVTQTPRYLIKTRGQQVTLSCSPISGHRSVSWYQQTPGQGLQFLFEYFSETQRNKGNFPGRFSGRQFSNSRSEMNVSTLELGDSALYLCASSYRSSGANVLTFGAGSRLTVL.

V gene TRBV28 combines with J gene TRBJ2-7, with unresolved D. Trimming cost V 6 bases and J 2 bases, with 14 bases left between them. Germline CDR1 is MDHEN and CDR2 is SYDVKM. There are 14 residues in the CDR3. The CDR3 here is CASSLGSFPYEQYF. For the CDR3, the DNA is TGTGCCAGCAGCCTCGGTTCATTCCCCTACGAGCAGTACTTC.

The chain couples TRBV9 to TRBJ2-1; 7 positions agree with TRBD2. This CDR3 spans 14 amino acids. Germline V lookup: CDR1 SGDLS, CDR2 YYNGEE. With V trimmed by 7 bases and J by 0 bases, 4 bases remained unmatched. The CDR3 coding sequence is TGTGCCAGCCAGCGGGGCAACTCCTACAATGAGCAGTTCTTC. This gives the protein CASQRGNSYNEQFF.

This chain links TRBV6-5 with TRBJ2-3; no clear D gene. V lost 2 bases to trimming and J lost 0 bases, with 9 bases between them. Germline lookup yields CDR1 MNHEY and CDR2 SVGAGI. This CDR3 spans 15 amino acids. The CDR3 DNA is TGTGCCAGCAGTTACGGGCGGTCTAGCACAGATACGCAGTATTTT. Translating it yields CASSYGRSSTDTQYF.

J is TRBJ2-5 and V is TRBV5-4; 8 nucleotides line up with TRBD2. This CDR3 has 15 residues. Germline CDR1 and CDR2: SGHNT and YYREEE (reference sequence). Trimming removed 5 bases from V and 5 bases from J; junction bases left unmatched: 11. The CDR3, as DNA: TGTGCCAGCAGTATACTAGCGGCGGGGCCCGAGACCCAGTACTTC. This codes for CASSILAAGPETQYF. The full variable domain, rest sourced from reference TRBV5-4 and TRBJ2-5, is ETGVTQSPTHLIKTRGQQVTLRCSSQSGHNTVSWYQQALGQGPQFIFQYYREEENGRGNFPPRFSGLQFPNYSSELNVNALELDDSALYLCASSILAAGPETQYFGPGTRLLVL.

This chain connects TRBV30 to TRBJ1-1; no clear D gene. V was cut by 1 base and J by 6 bases, with 6 bases left in between. The length of the CDR3 is 11 residues. CDR1 is GTSNPN and CDR2 is SVGIG in the germline V gene (reference sequence). The CDR3 bases are TGTGCCTGGAGTGGAAACGCTGAAGCTTTCTTT. Protein sequence: CAWSGNAEAFF.

In its sample, this clone was seen once. The rearrangement uses TRBV12-3 or TRBV12-4 and TRBJ1-1; no firm D call. The CDR3 loop spans 13 amino acids. Trimming removed 3 bases from V and 1 base from J, with 6 bases in between. In DNA form, the CDR3 reads TGTGCCAGCAGTTTGTGGGGGAACACTGAAGCTTTCTTT. Amino acids: CASSLWGNTEAFF.

The chain has TRBV7-2 and TRBJ1-2; no reliable D call. The CDR3 extends over 13 amino acids. CDR1 SGHTA and CDR2 FQGNSA come from the germline V gene. V was shortened by 8 bases and J by 1 base, with 11 bases between the two germline ends. The CDR3 DNA is TGTGCCAGCGCGTCGGGGAGTAACTATGGCTACACCTTC. Translated, it gives CASASGSNYGYTF.

The rearrangement links TRBV29-1 to TRBJ2-5; tentative D call: TRBD1 (5 bases). The length of the CDR3 is 14 residues. Trimming removed 5 bases at V and 5 bases at J, with 18 bases between. Per germline, CDR1 SQVTM and CDR2 ANQGSEA. The CDR3 protein is CSVKPSGYGETQYF. Here the CDR3 DNA reads TGCAGCGTTAAACCGTCAGGGTACGGGGAGACCCAGTACTTC. The full variable domain, rest sourced from reference TRBV29-1 and TRBJ2-5, is SAVISQKPSRDICQRGTSLTIQCQVDSQVTMMFWYRQQPGQSLTLIATANQGSEATYESGFVIDKFPISRPNLTFSTLTVSNMSPEDSSIYLCSVKPSGYGETQYFGPGTRLLVL.

This chain links TRBV28 with TRBJ2-7, with 9 bases identical to TRBD1. The CDR3 covers 15 residues. Trimming cost V 6 bases and J 0 bases; bases outside gene matches: 6. Germline-derived CDR1 and CDR2 are MDHEN and SYDVKM. The CDR3: CASSSGTGLSYEQYF. The CDR3 bases are TGTGCCAGCAGCTCTGGGACAGGGCTCTCCTACGAGCAGTACTTC. The entire variable domain, with the rest obtained from reference TRBV28 and TRBJ2-7, is as follows: DVKVTQSSRYLVKRTGEKVFLECVQDMDHENMFWYRQDPGLGLRLIYFSYDVKMKEKGDIPEGYSVSREKKERFSLILESASTNQTSMYLCASSSGTGLSYEQYFGPGTRLTVT.